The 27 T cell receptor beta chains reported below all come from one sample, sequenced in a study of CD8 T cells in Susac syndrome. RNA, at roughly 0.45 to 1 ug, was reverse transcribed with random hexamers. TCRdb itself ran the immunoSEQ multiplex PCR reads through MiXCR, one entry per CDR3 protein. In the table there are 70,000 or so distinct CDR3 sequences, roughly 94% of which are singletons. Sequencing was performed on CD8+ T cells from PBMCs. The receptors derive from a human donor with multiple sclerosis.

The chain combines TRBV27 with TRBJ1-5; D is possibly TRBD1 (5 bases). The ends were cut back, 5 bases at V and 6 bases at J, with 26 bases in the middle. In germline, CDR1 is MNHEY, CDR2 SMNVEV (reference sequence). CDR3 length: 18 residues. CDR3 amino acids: CASSPHLGDRDGGQPQHF. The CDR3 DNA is TGTGCCAGCAGTCCCCATTTAGGGGACCGAGACGGTGGTCAGCCCCAGCATTTT.

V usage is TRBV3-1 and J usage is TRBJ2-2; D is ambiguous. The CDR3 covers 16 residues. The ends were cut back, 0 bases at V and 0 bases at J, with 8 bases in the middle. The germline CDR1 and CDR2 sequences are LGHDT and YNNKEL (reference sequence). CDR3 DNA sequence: TGTGCCAGCAGCCAAGATTTTCCGGCGAACACCGGGGAGCTGTTTTTT. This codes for CASSQDFPANTGELFF.

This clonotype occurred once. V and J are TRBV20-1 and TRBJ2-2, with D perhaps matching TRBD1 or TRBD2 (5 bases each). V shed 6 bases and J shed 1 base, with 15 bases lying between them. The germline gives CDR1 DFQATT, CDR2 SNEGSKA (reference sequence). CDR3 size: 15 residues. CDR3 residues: CSATPGAGNTGELFF. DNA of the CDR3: TGCAGTGCCACCCCCGGGGCGGGGAACACCGGGGAGCTGTTTTTT.

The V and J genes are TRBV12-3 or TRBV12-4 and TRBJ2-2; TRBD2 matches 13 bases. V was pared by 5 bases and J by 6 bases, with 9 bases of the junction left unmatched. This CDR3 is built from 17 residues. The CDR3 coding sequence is TGTGCCAGCAGTGCGGGACTAGCGGGGCCCATCGCCGGGGAGCTGTTTTTT. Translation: CASSAGLAGPIAGELFF.

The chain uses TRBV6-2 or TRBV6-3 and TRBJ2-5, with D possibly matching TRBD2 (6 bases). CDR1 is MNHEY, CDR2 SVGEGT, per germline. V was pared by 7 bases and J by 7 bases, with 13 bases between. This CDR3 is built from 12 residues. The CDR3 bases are TGTGCCAGCACGGGAGTAACCGGGACCCAGTACTTC. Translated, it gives CASTGVTGTQYF.

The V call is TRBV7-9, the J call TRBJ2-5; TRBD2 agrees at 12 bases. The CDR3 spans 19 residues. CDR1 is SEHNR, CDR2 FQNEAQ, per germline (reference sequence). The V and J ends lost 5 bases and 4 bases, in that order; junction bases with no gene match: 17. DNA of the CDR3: TGTGCCAGCAGCCCCCCCCAAGGACTAGCGGGACCCACGGGAGAGACCCAGTACTTC. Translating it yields CASSPPQGLAGPTGETQYF. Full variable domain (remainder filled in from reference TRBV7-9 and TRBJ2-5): DTGVSQNPRHKITKRGQNVTFRCDPISEHNRLYWYRQTLGQGPEFLTYFQNEAQLEKSRLLSDRFSAERPKGSFSTLEIQRTEQGDSAMYLCASSPPQGLAGPTGETQYFGPGTRLLVL.

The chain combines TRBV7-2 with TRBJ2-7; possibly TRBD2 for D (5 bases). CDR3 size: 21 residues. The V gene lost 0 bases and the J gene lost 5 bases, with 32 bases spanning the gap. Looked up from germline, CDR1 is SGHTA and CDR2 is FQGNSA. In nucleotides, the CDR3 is TGTGCCAGCAGCTTAGCGCCTCCCTACTACTCCTCCTCGAGGGAGACGGACGAGCAGTACTTC. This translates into CASSLAPPYYSSSRETDEQYF. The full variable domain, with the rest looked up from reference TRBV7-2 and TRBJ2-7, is GAGVSQSPSNKVTEKGKDVELRCDPISGHTALYWYRQSLGQGLEFLIYFQGNSAPDKSGLPSDRFSAERTGGSVSTLTIQRTQQEDSAVYLCASSLAPPYYSSSRETDEQYFGPGTRLTVT.

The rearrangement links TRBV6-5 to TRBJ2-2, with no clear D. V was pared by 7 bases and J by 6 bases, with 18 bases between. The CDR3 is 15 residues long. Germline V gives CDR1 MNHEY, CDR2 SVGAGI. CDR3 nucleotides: TGTGCCAGCACCTCGTGGACCTTACGGGCCGGGGAGCTGTTTTTT. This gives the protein CASTSWTLRAGELFF.

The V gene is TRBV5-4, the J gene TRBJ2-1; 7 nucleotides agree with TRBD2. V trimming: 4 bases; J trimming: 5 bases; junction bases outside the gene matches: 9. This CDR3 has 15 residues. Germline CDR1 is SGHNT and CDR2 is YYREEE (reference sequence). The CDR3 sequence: CASSPDERGDNEQFF. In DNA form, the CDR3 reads TGTGCCAGCAGCCCGGACGAACGGGGGGACAATGAGCAGTTCTTC.

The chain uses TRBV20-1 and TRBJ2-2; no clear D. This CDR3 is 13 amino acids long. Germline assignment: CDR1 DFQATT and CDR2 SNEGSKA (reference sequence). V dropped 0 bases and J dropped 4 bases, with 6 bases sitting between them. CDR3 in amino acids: CSARDPATGELFF. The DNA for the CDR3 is TGCAGTGCTAGAGATCCCGCCACCGGGGAGCTGTTTTTT.

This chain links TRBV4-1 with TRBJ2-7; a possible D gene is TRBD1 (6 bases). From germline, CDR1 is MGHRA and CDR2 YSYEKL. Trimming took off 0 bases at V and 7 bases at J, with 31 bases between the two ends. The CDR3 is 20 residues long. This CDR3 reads CASSQEVRTDNPQDPREQYF. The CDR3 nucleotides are TGCGCCAGCAGCCAAGAGGTAAGGACAGACAATCCCCAGGATCCGAGGGAGCAGTACTTC.

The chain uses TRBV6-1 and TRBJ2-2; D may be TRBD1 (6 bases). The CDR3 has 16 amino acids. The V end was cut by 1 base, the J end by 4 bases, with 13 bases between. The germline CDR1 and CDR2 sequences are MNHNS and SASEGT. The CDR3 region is CASSEDARGATGELFF. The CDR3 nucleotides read TGTGCCAGCAGTGAAGACGCCAGGGGTGCCACCGGGGAGCTGTTTTTT.

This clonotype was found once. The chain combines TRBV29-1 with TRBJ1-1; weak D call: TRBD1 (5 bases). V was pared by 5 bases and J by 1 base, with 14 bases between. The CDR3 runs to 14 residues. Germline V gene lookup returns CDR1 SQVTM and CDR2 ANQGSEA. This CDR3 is CSVLAPGTNTEAFF. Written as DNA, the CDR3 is TGCAGCGTTTTGGCACCGGGGACGAACACTGAAGCTTTCTTT.

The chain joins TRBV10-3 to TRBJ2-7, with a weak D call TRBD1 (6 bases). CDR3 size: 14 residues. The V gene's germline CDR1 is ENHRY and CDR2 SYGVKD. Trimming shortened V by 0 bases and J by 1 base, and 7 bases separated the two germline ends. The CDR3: CAISESDSSYEQYF. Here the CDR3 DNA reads TGTGCCATCAGTGAGTCGGACAGTTCCTACGAGCAGTACTTC.

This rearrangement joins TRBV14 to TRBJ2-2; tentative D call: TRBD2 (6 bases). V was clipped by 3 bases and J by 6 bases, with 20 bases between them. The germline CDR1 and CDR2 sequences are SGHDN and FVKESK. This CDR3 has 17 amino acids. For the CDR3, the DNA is TGTGCCAGCAGCCATGGGCCCGGGACTGGAAACGCCGGGGAGCTGTTTTTT. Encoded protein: CASSHGPGTGNAGELFF.

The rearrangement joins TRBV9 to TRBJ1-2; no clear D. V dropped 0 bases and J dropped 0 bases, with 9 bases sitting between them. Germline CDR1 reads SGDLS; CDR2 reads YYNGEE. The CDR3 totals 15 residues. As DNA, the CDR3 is TGTGCCAGCAGCGTAGGAGGGAACGCTAACTATGGCTACACCTTC. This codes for CASSVGGNANYGYTF.

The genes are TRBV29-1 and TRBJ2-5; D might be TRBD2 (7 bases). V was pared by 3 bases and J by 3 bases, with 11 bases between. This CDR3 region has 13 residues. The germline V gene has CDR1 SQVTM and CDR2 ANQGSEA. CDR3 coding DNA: TGCAGCGTTGACGCGGGGGCTGAAGAGACCCAGTACTTC. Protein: CSVDAGAEETQYF.

CDR3 DNA sequence: TGTGCCACCAGCAGAGATGACAGGGGGATCAACAATGAGCAGTTCTTC. Its protein product is CATSRDDRGINNEQFF. This chain joins TRBV15 and TRBJ2-1; TRBD1 matches 9 bases. In germline, CDR1 is LNHNV, CDR2 YYDKDF (reference sequence). This CDR3 has 16 amino acids. V trimming: 0 bases; J trimming: 5 bases; junction bases outside the gene matches: 5. Looking up the rest from reference TRBV15 and TRBJ2-1 gives the full variable domain: DAMVIQNPRYQVTQFGKPVTLSCSQTLNHNVMYWYQQKSSQAPKLLFHYYDKDFNNEADTPDNFQSRRPNTSFCFLDIRSPGLGDTAMYLCATSRDDRGINNEQFFGPGTRLTVL.

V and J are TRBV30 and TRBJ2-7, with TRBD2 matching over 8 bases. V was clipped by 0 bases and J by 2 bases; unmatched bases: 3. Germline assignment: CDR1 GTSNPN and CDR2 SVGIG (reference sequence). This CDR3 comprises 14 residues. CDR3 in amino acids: CAWSVRAGAYEQYF. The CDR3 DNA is TGTGCCTGGAGTGTACGAGCGGGAGCCTACGAGCAGTACTTC.

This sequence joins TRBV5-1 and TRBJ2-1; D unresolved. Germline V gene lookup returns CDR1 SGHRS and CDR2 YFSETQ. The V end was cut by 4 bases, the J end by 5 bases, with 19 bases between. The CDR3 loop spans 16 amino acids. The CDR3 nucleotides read TGCGCCAGCAGCATGGTCCCCAATCAACCTAACAATGAGCAGTTCTTC. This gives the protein CASSMVPNQPNNEQFF. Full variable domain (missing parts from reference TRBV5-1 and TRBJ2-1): KAGVTQTPRYLIKTRGQQVTLSCSPISGHRSVSWYQQTPGQGLQFLFEYFSETQRNKGNFPGRFSGRQFSNSRSEMNVSTLELGDSALYLCASSMVPNQPNNEQFFGPGTRLTVL.

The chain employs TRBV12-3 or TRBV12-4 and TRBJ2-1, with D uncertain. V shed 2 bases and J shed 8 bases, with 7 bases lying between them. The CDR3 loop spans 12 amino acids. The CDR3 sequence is CASSLKGHEQFF. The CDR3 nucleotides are TGTGCCAGCAGTTTAAAAGGGCATGAGCAGTTCTTC.

The CDR3 nucleotides are TGCGCCAGCAGCTTTGGGGGGCCGGACATTCAGTACTTC. This translates into CASSFGGPDIQYF. This chain joins TRBV5-1 and TRBJ2-4; D might be TRBD1 or TRBD2, each matching 6 bases. CDR3 length: 13 residues. V was trimmed by 2 bases and J by 8 bases, leaving 11 bases between them. Germline V gene data show CDR1 as SGHRS and CDR2 as YFSETQ.

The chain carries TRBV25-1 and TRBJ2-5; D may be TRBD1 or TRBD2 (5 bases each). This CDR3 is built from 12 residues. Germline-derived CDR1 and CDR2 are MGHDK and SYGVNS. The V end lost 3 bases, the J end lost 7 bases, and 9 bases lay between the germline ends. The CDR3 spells CASSERGRTQYF. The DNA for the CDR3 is TGTGCCAGCAGTGAGAGGGGAAGGACCCAGTACTTC.

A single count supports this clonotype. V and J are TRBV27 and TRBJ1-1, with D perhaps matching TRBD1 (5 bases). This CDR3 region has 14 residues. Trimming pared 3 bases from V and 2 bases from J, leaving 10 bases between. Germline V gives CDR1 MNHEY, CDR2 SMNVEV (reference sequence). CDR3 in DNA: TGTGCCAGCAGTTTCACGGGGGTCAACACTGAAGCTTTCTTT. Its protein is CASSFTGVNTEAFF.

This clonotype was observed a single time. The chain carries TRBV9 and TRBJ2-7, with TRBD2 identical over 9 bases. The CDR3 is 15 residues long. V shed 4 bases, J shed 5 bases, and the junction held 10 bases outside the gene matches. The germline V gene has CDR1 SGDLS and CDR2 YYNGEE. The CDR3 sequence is CASSFGLAHLDEQYF. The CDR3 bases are TGTGCCAGCAGCTTTGGACTAGCGCATCTGGACGAGCAGTACTTC.

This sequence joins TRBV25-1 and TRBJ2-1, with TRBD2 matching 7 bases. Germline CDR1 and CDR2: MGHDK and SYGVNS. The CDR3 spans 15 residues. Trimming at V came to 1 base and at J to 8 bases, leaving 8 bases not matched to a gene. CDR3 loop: CASSELGRDRDEQFF. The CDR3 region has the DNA TGTGCCAGCAGTGAATTAGGGAGGGATCGGGATGAGCAGTTCTTC.

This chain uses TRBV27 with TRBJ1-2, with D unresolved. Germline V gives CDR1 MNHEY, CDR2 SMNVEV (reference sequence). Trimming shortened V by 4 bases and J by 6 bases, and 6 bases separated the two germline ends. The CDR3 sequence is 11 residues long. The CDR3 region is CASSSPDGYTF. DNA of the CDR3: TGTGCCAGCAGTTCACCCGATGGCTACACCTTC.